This TCR beta chain derives from a study of radiotherapy plus CTLA-4 blockade in lung cancer. V was clipped by 5 bases and J by 0 bases; unmatched bases: 8. Germline CDR1 reads SGHAT; CDR2 reads FQDESV (reference sequence). This CDR3 is built from 16 residues. Measured with immunoSEQ multiplex PCR; TCRdb has only the in-frame clones, and not every one. This sample carries tens of thousands of clones, 85% of them seen once, and the ten largest clones take about 30%. The source material was peripheral blood, sampled from a patient treated with radiotherapy plus ipilimumab. The chain combines TRBV11-1 with TRBJ1-1; TRBD1 agrees at 8 bases. The source is a human donor with non-small cell lung cancer whose response to radiotherapy plus ipilimumab could not be evaluated. This CDR3 is CASSGRTGSLNTEAFF. The CDR3 DNA reads as TGTGCCAGCAGCGGGCGGACAGGGAGTTTGAACACTGAAGCTTTCTTT.